Reported below is one T cell receptor (beta chain). Everyone who took part was about 18 to 90 years old, and they came from some 23 US areas. This sample is drawn from a study of blood T cell repertoires in COVID-19. Study background: Sources were T cells, B-cell-depleted T cells, or PBMCs; the material itself was cDNA or gDNA.

In the study's own analysis: Reference gene primers were amplified, and this amplification served to estimate nucleated cell counts. Profiled with immunoSEQ multiplex PCR; TCRdb holds only in-frame clones, not every one. Clone size and the V and J calls come from that table; the DNA yielded D and trimming. The sample shows approximately 270,000 clones, about 91% of them seen only once. In germline, CDR1 is MGHRA, CDR2 YSYEKL. This CDR3 comprises 16 residues. The V end lost 0 bases, the J end lost 5 bases, and 14 bases lay between the germline ends. The sequencing input was PBMCs or T cells enriched from blood (not recorded which). This TCR was sampled from a human donor in a cohort exposed to, infected with or recovered from COVID-19 (not recorded which). The donor label of this sample is uncertain. The chain carries TRBV4-1 and TRBJ2-1; D uncertain. This CDR3 reads CASSQDRVAVNNEQFF. The CDR3 DNA sequence: TGCGCCAGCAGCCAAGATCGGGTTGCTGTGAACAATGAGCAGTTCTTC.